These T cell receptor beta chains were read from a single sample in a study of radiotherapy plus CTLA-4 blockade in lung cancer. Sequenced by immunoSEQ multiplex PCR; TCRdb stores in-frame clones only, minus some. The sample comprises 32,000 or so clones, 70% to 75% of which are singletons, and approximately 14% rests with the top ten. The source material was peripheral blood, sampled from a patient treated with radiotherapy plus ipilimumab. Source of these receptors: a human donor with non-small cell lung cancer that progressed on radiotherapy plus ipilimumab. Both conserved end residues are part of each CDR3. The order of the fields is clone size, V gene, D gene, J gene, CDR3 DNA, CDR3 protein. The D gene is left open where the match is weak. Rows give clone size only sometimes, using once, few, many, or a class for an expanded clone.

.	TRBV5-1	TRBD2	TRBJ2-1	TGCGCCAGCAGCTGGGCTAGCGGGAGGTCGAATGAGCAGTTCTTC	CASSWASGRSNEQFF
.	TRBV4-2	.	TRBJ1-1	TGTGCCAGCAGCCAAGATGGAGCACCTGAAGCTTTCTTT	CASSQDGAPEAFF
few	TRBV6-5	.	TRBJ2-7	TGTGCCAGCAGTGAACACGGCTACGAGCAGTACTTC	CASSEHGYEQYF
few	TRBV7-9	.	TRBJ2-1	TGTGCCAGCAGCTTGGCTAGTTTAGGGGCAAATGAGCAGTTCTTC	CASSLASLGANEQFF
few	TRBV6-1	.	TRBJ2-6	TGTGCCAGCAGCGCGGCTGGGGCCAACGTCCTGACTTTC	CASSAAGANVLTF
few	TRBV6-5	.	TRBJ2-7	TGTGCCAGCTCGACGGGTACCTACGAGCAGTACTTC	CASSTGTYEQYF
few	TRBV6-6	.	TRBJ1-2	TGTGCCAGCAGTTACGGGGGCTATGGCTACACCTTC	CASSYGGYGYTF
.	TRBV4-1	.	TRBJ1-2	TGCGCCAGCAGCCAAGTCCCTAGACGATCTAACTATGGCTACACCTTC	CASSQVPRRSNYGYTF
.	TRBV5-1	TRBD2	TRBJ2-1	TGCGCCAGCAGCTTGGCCTTAAGTGGACTAGCGGGAGAGCAGTTCTTC	CASSLALSGLAGEQFF
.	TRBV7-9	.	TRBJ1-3	TGTGCCAGCAGCGTGGTGGGGAGCTCTGGAAACACCATATATTTT	CASSVVGSSGNTIYF
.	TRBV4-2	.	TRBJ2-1	TGTGCCAGCAGCCAAGGTAGGGCTGAGCAGTTCTTC	CASSQGRAEQFF
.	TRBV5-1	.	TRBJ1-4	TGCGCCAGCAGCCAGGACAACCAAGAGGAAAAACTGTTTTTT	CASSQDNQEEKLFF
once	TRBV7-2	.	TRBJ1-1	TGTGCCAGCAGCTTAGTAGGGTCGATGACTGAAGCTTTCTTT	CASSLVGSMTEAFF
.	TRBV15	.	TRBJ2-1	TGTGCCACCAGCAGAGATCGCGTGACTTACAATGAGCAGTTCTTC	CATSRDRVTYNEQFF
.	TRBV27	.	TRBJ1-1	TGTGCCAGCAAGCCCCCATCGAACACTGAAGCTTTCTTT	CASKPPSNTEAFF
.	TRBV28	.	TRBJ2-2	TGTGCCAGCAGTTTGGATCTCGGGGAGCTGTTTTTT	CASSLDLGELFF
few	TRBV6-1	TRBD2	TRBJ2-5	TGTGCCATGGGATGGGAGGGTCGACAAGAGACCCAGTACTTC	CAMGWEGRQETQYF
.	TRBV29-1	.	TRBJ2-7	TGCAGCGTCCATCAGGCCGGACAGATGAATACCTACGAGCAGTACTTC	CSVHQAGQMNTYEQYF